These 27 T cell receptor beta chains share one sample of origin, sequenced in a study of blood T cell repertoires in COVID-19. TCRdb keeps only in-frame clones here, not all; method: immunoSEQ multiplex PCR. The table has 350,000 or so clones, roughly 86% seen once. Sequenced input: PBMCs or T cells enriched from blood (not recorded which). All receptors derive from a woman aged 25 to 39 who had been exposed to COVID-19.

The chain couples TRBV29-1 to TRBJ1-5; the match to TRBD1 covers 8 bases. The CDR3 sequence is 15 residues long. With V trimmed by 4 bases and J by 2 bases, 7 bases remained unmatched. Germline V CDR1 and CDR2: SQVTM, ANQGSEA. Here the CDR3 reads CSVVTQGDGNQPQHF. The CDR3 DNA reads TGCAGCGTTGTAACACAGGGGGATGGCAATCAGCCCCAGCATTTT.

The genes are TRBV2 and TRBJ1-4, with 11 bases aligning to TRBD1. Looked up from germline, CDR1 is SNHLY and CDR2 is FYNNEI. Losses at the gene ends were 11 bases for V and 6 bases for J; bases not matched to a gene: 2. This CDR3 spans 12 amino acids. In nucleotides, the CDR3 is TGTGCCTGGGGACAGGGGGATGAAAAACTGTTTTTT. Translating it yields CAWGQGDEKLFF.

As concerns this clone: The junction departs from germline at one end; a sequencing error may be responsible. The chain has TRBV24-1 and TRBJ2-4; D is perhaps TRBD1 (7 bases). The CDR3 has 14 residues. Per germline, CDR1 KGHDR and CDR2 SFDVKD. CDR3 DNA sequence: TGTGCCACCAGTGTGCGGGACAGAGCTCCTTCCAGGGGCTTC. Protein: CATSVRDRAPSRGF.

This chain connects TRBV9 to TRBJ2-3; 7 bases match TRBD2. Looked up from germline, CDR1 is SGDLS and CDR2 is YYNGEE. The trim removed 1 base at V and 0 bases at J, leaving 2 bases unmatched. This CDR3 region has 15 residues. In DNA, the CDR3 is TGTGCCAGCAGCGTACGGACTAGTAGCACAGATACGCAGTATTTT. Protein sequence: CASSVRTSSTDTQYF.

This chain uses TRBV19 with TRBJ1-3, with 8 bases fitting TRBD1. The CDR3 has 16 amino acids. Germline CDR1 and CDR2: LNHDA and SQIVND (reference sequence). The trim removed 6 bases at V and 2 bases at J, leaving 9 bases unmatched. The CDR3 coding sequence is TGTGCCAGTAGAATGGGACAGGTGAATGCTGGAAACACCATATATTTT. Its translation is CASRMGQVNAGNTIYF.

Here the CDR3 reads CASSSSGLNEQFF. CDR3 nucleotides: TGCGCCAGCAGCTCTAGCGGTCTCAATGAGCAGTTCTTC. This chain connects TRBV5-1 to TRBJ2-1, with 7 bases lining up with TRBD2. CDR1 and CDR2 (germline): SGHRS, YFSETQ. This CDR3 contains 13 residues. V shed 3 bases and J 6 bases; nucleotides not matched to a gene: 3.

The gene calls are TRBV5-1 and TRBJ2-7; a possible D gene is TRBD1 (6 bases). The germline CDR1 and CDR2 sequences are SGHRS and YFSETQ. The CDR3 has 15 residues. The germline V and J ends were trimmed by 4 bases and 0 bases, with 14 bases remaining between them. Here the CDR3 DNA reads TGCGCCAGCAGCCAAACAGGGCTCCCCTCCTACGAGCAGTACTTC. Amino acid sequence: CASSQTGLPSYEQYF. Drawing the rest from reference TRBV5-1 and TRBJ2-7, the complete variable domain is KAGVTQTPRYLIKTRGQQVTLSCSPISGHRSVSWYQQTPGQGLQFLFEYFSETQRNKGNFPGRFSGRQFSNSRSEMNVSTLELGDSALYLCASSQTGLPSYEQYFGPGTRLTVT.

The chain carries TRBV30 and TRBJ2-6; the D gene is possibly TRBD1 (5 bases). The CDR3 spans 17 residues. Germline CDR1 reads GTSNPN; CDR2 reads SVGIG (reference sequence). The V end was cut by 1 base, the J end by 0 bases, with 13 bases between. CDR3 residues: CAWSGGHSHSGANVLTF. The CDR3 DNA follows: TGTGCCTGGAGTGGTGGACACTCTCACTCTGGGGCCAACGTCCTGACTTTC.

This clone has more than one count but fewer than ten. The gene calls are TRBV6-1 and TRBJ1-2; possible D gene TRBD1, 6 bases. V lost 2 bases and J 3 bases, leaving 10 bases between the germline ends. The CDR3 extends over 14 amino acids. Germline CDR1 and CDR2: MNHNS and SASEGT. This CDR3 is CASSEQGSYYGYTF. The DNA of the CDR3 is TGTGCCAGCAGTGAACAGGGGTCTTACTATGGCTACACCTTC.

This clone came up a few times. The chain recombines TRBV19 with TRBJ1-2, with a weak D call TRBD1 (5 bases). Germline V lookup: CDR1 LNHDA, CDR2 SQIVND (reference sequence). Trimming took off 7 bases at V and 8 bases at J, with 14 bases between the two ends. The CDR3 covers 12 residues. CDR3 amino acids: CASNRGMGGYTF. CDR3 nucleotides: TGTGCCAGTAATCGGGGGATGGGCGGCTACACCTTC.

In its sample, this clone was seen once. The chain links TRBV11-2 to TRBJ2-3, with D tentatively TRBD2 (6 bases). Trimming removed 1 base at V and 6 bases at J, with 20 bases between. From germline, CDR1 is SGHAT and CDR2 FQNNGV. The CDR3 has 17 residues. DNA of the CDR3: TGTGCCAGCAGCTTAGGAGGGGCGCCTGGCCGGGGGGATACGCAGTATTTT. Residues: CASSLGGAPGRGDTQYF.

This chain joins TRBV19 and TRBJ2-7; 9 bases map to TRBD1. Germline values: CDR1 LNHDA, CDR2 SQIVND (reference sequence). The CDR3 is 15 amino acids. Unmatched junction bases numbered 5, after V lost 5 bases and J lost 0 bases. The CDR3 spells CASSDRDRVSYEQYF. The DNA of the CDR3 is TGTGCCAGTAGTGACCGGGACAGGGTCTCCTACGAGCAGTACTTC.

Only one count was recorded for this clone. The V and J genes are TRBV9 and TRBJ2-2; 12 bases agree with TRBD2. This CDR3 comprises 16 residues. Germline V gene lookup returns CDR1 SGDLS and CDR2 YYNGEE. The V and J ends lost 3 bases and 5 bases, in that order; junction bases with no gene match: 5. The DNA for the CDR3 is TGTGCCAGCAGCGCCCCCGGGACTAGCGGGACCGGGGAGCTGTTTTTT. It specifies CASSAPGTSGTGELFF.

The rearrangement joins TRBV19 to TRBJ2-7; TRBD1 matches at 8 bases. This CDR3 is 14 amino acids long. Germline V CDR1 and CDR2: LNHDA, SQIVND (reference sequence). V was clipped by 4 bases and J by 7 bases; unmatched bases: 9. As DNA, the CDR3 is TGTGCCAGTAGTACCCGGACAGGGCTCGGGGAGCAGTACTTC. Translated, it gives CASSTRTGLGEQYF.

This clone was found once. This chain connects TRBV30 to TRBJ1-6, with D perhaps TRBD1 (5 bases). Trimming removed 0 bases at V and 6 bases at J, with 12 bases between. The CDR3 is 15 amino acids. CDR1 is GTSNPN, CDR2 SVGIG, per germline (reference sequence). The CDR3 DNA reads as TGTGCCTGGAGTGTGAGCAGGGAAGGTAATTCACCCCTCCACTTT. This gives the protein CAWSVSREGNSPLHF.

This clone has only a few counts. Other DNA variants within this sample encode the same CDR3. The genes are TRBV5-1 and TRBJ2-3; no firm D call. The CDR3 runs to 14 residues. Trimming removed 0 bases at V and 0 bases at J, with 5 bases between. Germline assignment: CDR1 SGHRS and CDR2 YFSETQ. This CDR3 reads CASSLALSTDTQYF. For the CDR3, the DNA is TGCGCCAGCAGCTTGGCTTTGAGCACAGATACGCAGTATTTT. Using reference TRBV5-1 and TRBJ2-3 for the parts outside the CDR3, the full variable domain is KAGVTQTPRYLIKTRGQQVTLSCSPISGHRSVSWYQQTPGQGLQFLFEYFSETQRNKGNFPGRFSGRQFSNSRSEMNVSTLELGDSALYLCASSLALSTDTQYFGPGTRLTVL.

In DNA, the CDR3 is TGTGCCAGTAGTATAGTCCGGGGAGTCGGTGCCAACGTCCTGACTTTC. This codes for CASSIVRGVGANVLTF. The rearrangement links TRBV19 to TRBJ2-6; possibly TRBD2 for D (5 bases). Per the germline V gene, CDR1 is LNHDA and CDR2 is SQIVND (reference sequence). With 1 base removed from V and 7 bases from J, the gap between germline ends came to 14 bases. The length of the CDR3 is 16 residues.

The chain employs TRBV3-1 (or the pseudogene TRBV3-2) and TRBJ2-5, with a weak D call TRBD2 (6 bases). The CDR3 has 13 residues. Germline loops: CDR1 LGHDT, CDR2 YNNKEL (reference sequence). The V and J ends lost 4 bases and 4 bases respectively, with 10 bases between them. For the CDR3, the DNA is TGTGCCAGCAGCCCGGAGGGTATAGAGACCCAGTACTTC. Protein: CASSPEGIETQYF.

This chain uses TRBV24-1 with TRBJ2-1, with 13 positions matching TRBD2. There are 15 residues in the CDR3. Germline V gene sequence: CDR1 KGHDR, CDR2 SFDVKD. The trim removed 10 bases at V and 5 bases at J, leaving 7 bases unmatched. The chain's CDR3 is CATAPGLAGHNEQFF. CDR3 DNA: TGTGCCACAGCCCCGGGACTAGCGGGACACAATGAGCAGTTCTTC.

This chain connects TRBV6-1 to TRBJ2-5; D call uncertain. The CDR3 runs 12 residues. CDR1 and CDR2 (germline): MNHNS, SASEGT. Trimming took 2 bases from V and 4 from J, leaving 5 bases between them. Here the CDR3 DNA reads TGTGCCAGCAGTGAACAGGTAGAGACCCAGTACTTC. Translated: CASSEQVETQYF.

The chain employs TRBV5-6 and TRBJ2-5; TRBD1 aligns across 9 bases. In germline, CDR1 is SGHDT, CDR2 YYEEEE. The J segment lost 4 bases and the V segment lost 4 bases, leaving 14 bases of the junction unmatched. This CDR3 is built from 17 residues. The CDR3 reads CASSRTPGQGVLETQYF. The CDR3 DNA is TGTGCCAGCAGCCGGACACCGGGACAGGGAGTTTTAGAGACCCAGTACTTC.

In nucleotides, the CDR3 is TGTGCCAGAAGCTTGTGGGACAGTCCTAATGAAAAACTGTTTTTT. Encoded protein: CARSLWDSPNEKLFF. The genes are TRBV5-3 and TRBJ1-4; 7 positions match TRBD1. TRBV5-3 is recorded as an ORF, its role being uncertain. This CDR3 has 15 residues. J lost 3 bases, V lost 1 base, and 3 bases had no gene match.

The chain couples TRBV20-1 to TRBJ2-3; TRBD2 aligns across 9 bases. CDR1 is DFQATT, CDR2 SNEGSKA, per germline (reference sequence). This CDR3 has 16 residues. Trimming cost V 3 bases and J 3 bases; bases outside gene matches: 10. The CDR3 here is CSASRREGRGTDTQYF. The DNA of the CDR3 is TGCAGTGCTAGTCGGCGGGAGGGTCGGGGGACAGATACGCAGTATTTT.

V is TRBV19 and J is TRBJ2-3, with D possibly matching TRBD2 (7 bases). Germline loops: CDR1 LNHDA, CDR2 SQIVND (reference sequence). The CDR3 is made up of 15 amino acids. Deletions cut 7 bases from V and 5 bases from J, with 19 bases between. The CDR3 spells CASNQEGGVEDTQYF. The CDR3 DNA is TGTGCCAGTAACCAGGAAGGGGGGGTTGAAGATACGCAGTATTTT.

The chain has TRBV4-2 and TRBJ2-7, with D perhaps TRBD2 (5 bases). Germline lookup yields CDR1 LGHNA and CDR2 YNFKEQ. The CDR3 is 15 amino acids. Trimming pared 0 bases from V and 5 bases from J, leaving 14 bases between. CDR3 sequence (DNA): TGTGCCAGCAGCCAAGAAAATAGCGAGCTTAACGAGCAGTACTTC. As protein: CASSQENSELNEQYF.

The chain is built from TRBV9 and TRBJ1-6; 10 nucleotides line up with TRBD1. The junction had 9 bases not matched to a gene; V was cut back by 3 bases and J by 0 bases. Per germline, CDR1 SGDLS and CDR2 YYNGEE. The CDR3 totals 19 residues. CDR3 loop: CASSDSRTGGNSYNSPLHF. CDR3 coding DNA: TGTGCCAGCAGCGATTCCCGGACAGGGGGAAACTCCTATAATTCACCCCTCCACTTT.

The CDR3 sequence is CASSSGAVNQPQHF. Here the CDR3 DNA reads TGTGCCAGCAGTTCTGGCGCGGTCAATCAGCCCCAGCATTTT. The chain couples TRBV28 to TRBJ1-5; D is unresolved. V lost 4 bases and J lost 3, with 10 bases in between. Germline lookup yields CDR1 MDHEN and CDR2 SYDVKM. The length of the CDR3 is 14 residues.